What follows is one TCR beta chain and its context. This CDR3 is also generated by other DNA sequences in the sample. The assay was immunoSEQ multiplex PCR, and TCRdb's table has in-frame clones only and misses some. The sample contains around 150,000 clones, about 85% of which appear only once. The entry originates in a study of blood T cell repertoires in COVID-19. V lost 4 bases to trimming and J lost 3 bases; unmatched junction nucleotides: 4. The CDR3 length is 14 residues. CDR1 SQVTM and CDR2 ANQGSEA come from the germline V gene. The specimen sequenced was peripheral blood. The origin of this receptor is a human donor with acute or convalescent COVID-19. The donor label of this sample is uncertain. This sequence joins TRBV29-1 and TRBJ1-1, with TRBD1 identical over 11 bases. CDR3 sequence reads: CSVGGQGAYTEAFF. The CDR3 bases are TGCAGCGTTGGAGGACAGGGGGCGTACACTGAAGCTTTCTTT.